The sequence of this TCR beta chain was determined in a study of cytomegalovirus exposure and HLA in healthy donors. Points from the study as a whole: Across donors, presence/absence analyses took sequencing depth to be roughly uniform. The investigators catalogued 150 or so TCR beta chains as cytomegalovirus-associated.

The CDR3 length is 13 residues. V was clipped by 5 bases and J by 5 bases, with 10 bases between them. Per germline, CDR1 LNHDA and CDR2 SQIVND (reference sequence). PCR was performed using 60 Vbeta and 13 Jbeta primers. Libraries were prepared by immunoSEQ multiplex PCR; TCRdb keeps only in-frame clonotypes and omits some of them. The top ten hold about 2.8% of the sample, which has over 200,000 clones, almost 70% seen once. Concerning this clone itself: As yet, its antigen is unknown. Different DNA sequences within this sample yield the same CDR3.

Sequenced sample: PBMCs. V usage is TRBV19 and J usage is TRBJ1-5, with D maybe TRBD1 (6 bases). This clonotype originated in a middle-aged man in good health and CMV-seropositive. In nucleotides, the CDR3 is TGTGCCAGTAGTCCGGACAGAGATCAGCCCCAGCATTTT. Amino acid sequence: CASSPDRDQPQHF. The variable domain in full, completed from reference TRBV19 and TRBJ1-5, reads DGGITQSPKYLFRKEGQNVTLSCEQNLNHDAMYWYRQDPGQGLRLIYYSQIVNDFQKGDIAEGYSVSREKKESFPLTVTSAQKNPTAFYLCASSPDRDQPQHFGDGTRLSIL.